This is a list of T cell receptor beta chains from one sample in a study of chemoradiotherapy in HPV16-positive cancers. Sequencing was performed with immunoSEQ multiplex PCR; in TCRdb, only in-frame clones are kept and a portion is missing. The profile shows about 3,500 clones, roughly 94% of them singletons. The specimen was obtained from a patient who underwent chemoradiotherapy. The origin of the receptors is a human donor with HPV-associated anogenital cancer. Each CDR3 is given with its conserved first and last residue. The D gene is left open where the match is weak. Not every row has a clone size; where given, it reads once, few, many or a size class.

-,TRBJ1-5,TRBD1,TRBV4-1,CASSHTHQQGAGNQPQHF,TGCGCCAGCAGCCATACCCACCAACAGGGGGCAGGCAATCAGCCCCAGCATTTT
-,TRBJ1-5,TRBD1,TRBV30,CAWSPQGALQPQHF,TGTGCCTGGAGTCCCCAGGGGGCTCTTCAGCCCCAGCATTTT
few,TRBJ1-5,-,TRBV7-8,CASSLPAGEPNSNQPQHF,TGTGCCAGCAGCTTACCGGCAGGGGAGCCCAATAGCAATCAGCCCCAGCATTTT
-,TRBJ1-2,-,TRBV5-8,CASSFGQKEGYTF,TGTGCCAGCAGCTTCGGACAGAAAGAAGGCTACACCTTC
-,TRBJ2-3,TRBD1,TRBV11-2,CASSPGLITGGDTQYF,TGTGCCAGCAGCCCCGGTCTCATAACAGGGGGGGATACGCAGTATTTT
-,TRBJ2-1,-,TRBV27,CASSPTKSSYNEQFF,TGTGCCAGCAGCCCTACAAAGAGCTCCTACAATGAGCAGTTCTTC
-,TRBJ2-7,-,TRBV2,CASSEPFNYEQYF,TGTGCCAGCAGTGAACCCTTTAACTACGAGCAGTACTTC
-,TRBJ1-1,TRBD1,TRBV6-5,CASRQGPGYTEAFF,TGTGCCAGCAGACAGGGGCCCGGGTACACTGAAGCTTTCTTT
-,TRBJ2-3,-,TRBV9,CASSVGGTDTQYF,TGTGCCAGCAGCGTAGGAGGGACAGATACGCAGTATTTT
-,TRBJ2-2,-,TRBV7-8,CASSLAPGELFF,TGTGCCAGCAGCTTGGCCCCCGGGGAGCTGTTTTTT
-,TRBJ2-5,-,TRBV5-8,CASSLEGGSQETQYF,TGTGCCAGCAGCTTAGAGGGGGGTTCGCAAGAGACCCAGTACTTC
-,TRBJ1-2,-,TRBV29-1,CSVAGLEGYTF,TGCAGCGTTGCCGGTTTAGAAGGCTACACCTTC
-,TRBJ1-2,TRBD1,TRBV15,CATSSPGTGGNGYTF,TGTGCCACCAGCAGCCCCGGGACAGGGGGCAACGGCTACACCTTC
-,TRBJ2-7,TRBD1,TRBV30,CAWSVGQGGTEQYF,TGTGCCTGGAGTGTGGGACAGGGAGGAACCGAGCAGTACTTC
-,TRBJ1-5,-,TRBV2,CASSVWGDQPQHF,TGTGCCAGCAGTGTTTGGGGAGATCAGCCCCAGCATTTT
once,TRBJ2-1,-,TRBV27,CASSFLGAANEQFF,TGTGCCAGCAGTTTTCTAGGGGCTGCCAATGAGCAGTTCTTC
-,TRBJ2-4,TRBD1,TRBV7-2,CASSWGGDRGSQNIQYF,TGTGCCAGCAGCTGGGGGGGGGACAGGGGATCCCAAAACATTCAGTACTTC
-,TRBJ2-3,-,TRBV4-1,CASSLGGRETDTQYF,TGCGCCAGCAGCCTCGGGGGGCGGGAGACAGATACGCAGTATTTT
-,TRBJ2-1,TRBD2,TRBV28,CASIGWGAGGSYNEQFF,TGTGCCAGCATCGGTTGGGGAGCGGGGGGCTCCTACAATGAGCAGTTCTTC
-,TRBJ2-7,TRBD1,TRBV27,CASGPSWDRSSYEQYF,TGTGCCAGCGGGCCTTCATGGGACAGGTCCTCCTACGAGCAGTACTTC
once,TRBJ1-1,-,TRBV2,CASSNLGPTMIEAFF,TGTGCCAGCAGTAACTTGGGGCCTACCATGATTGAAGCTTTCTTT
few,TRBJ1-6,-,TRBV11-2,CASSLENSGPLHF,TGTGCCAGCAGCTTAGAGAACAGTGGGCCCCTCCACTTT
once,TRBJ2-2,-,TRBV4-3,CASSQGEGLNTGELFF,TGCGCCAGCAGCCAAGGGGAAGGGCTGAACACCGGGGAGCTGTTTTTT
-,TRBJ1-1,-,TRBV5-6,CASSNPTGMAQDPHTEAFF,TGTGCCAGCAGCAACCCGACGGGAATGGCTCAGGACCCTCACACTGAAGCTTTCTTT
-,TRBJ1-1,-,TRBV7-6,CASSPQGPNTEAFF,TGTGCCAGCAGCCCCCAGGGACCGAACACTGAAGCTTTCTTT
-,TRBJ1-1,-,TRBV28,CASSLGGAGTEAFF,TGTGCCAGCAGTTTGGGAGGGGCGGGCACTGAAGCTTTCTTT
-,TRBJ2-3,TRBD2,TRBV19,CASSPGTSLARTDTQYF,TGTGCCAGTAGTCCCGGGACTAGTTTGGCACGCACAGATACGCAGTATTTT
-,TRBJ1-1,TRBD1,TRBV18,CASQGTGRTEAFF,TGTGCCAGCCAAGGGACAGGGCGAACTGAAGCTTTCTTT
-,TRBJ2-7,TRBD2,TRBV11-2,CASSLVWTSGSAYEQYF,TGTGCCAGCAGCTTAGTTTGGACTAGCGGGTCGGCCTACGAGCAGTACTTC
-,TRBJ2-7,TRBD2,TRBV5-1,CASSWGGGLYEQYF,TGCGCCAGCAGTTGGGGCGGGGGGTTATACGAGCAGTACTTC
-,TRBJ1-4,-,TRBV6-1,CASSEDFSALGRNEKLFF,TGTGCCAGCAGTGAAGACTTTTCAGCCCTGGGACGTAATGAAAAACTGTTTTTT
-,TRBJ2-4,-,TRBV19,CASSRQGKNIQYF,TGTGCCAGTAGTCGCCAGGGAAAAAACATTCAGTACTTC
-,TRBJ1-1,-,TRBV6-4,CASSEGDITEAFF,TGTGCCAGCAGTGAAGGAGACATCACTGAAGCTTTCTTT
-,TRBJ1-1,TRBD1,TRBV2,CASSERQGAEAFF,TGTGCCAGCAGTGAGCGACAGGGGGCAGAAGCTTTCTTT
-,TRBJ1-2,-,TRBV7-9,CASSVWGTYDYGYTF,TGTGCCAGCAGCGTTTGGGGGACCTATGACTATGGCTACACCTTC
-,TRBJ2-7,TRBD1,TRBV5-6,CASSYRDRTYEQYF,TGTGCCAGCAGCTACCGGGACAGGACCTACGAGCAGTACTTC
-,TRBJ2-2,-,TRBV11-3,CASSPQGRLTGELFF,TGTGCCAGCAGCCCGCAGGGGCGACTGACCGGGGAGCTGTTTTTT
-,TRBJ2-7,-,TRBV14,CASSQFGEQYF,TGTGCCAGCAGCCAGTTTGGCGAGCAGTACTTC
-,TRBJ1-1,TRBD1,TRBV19,CASSAGQGIAKPEAFF,TGTGCCAGTAGTGCGGGACAGGGAATCGCGAAACCTGAAGCTTTCTTT
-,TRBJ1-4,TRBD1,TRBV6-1,CASGEMTGGREKLFF,TGTGCCAGCGGGGAAATGACAGGGGGAAGAGAAAAACTGTTTTTT
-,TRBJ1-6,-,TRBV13,CASSLGTSSYNSPLHF,TGTGCCAGCAGCTTAGGAACCAGCTCCTATAATTCACCCCTCCACTTT
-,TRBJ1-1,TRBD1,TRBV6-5,CASSYTWAGGNTEAFF,TGTGCCAGCAGTTACACCTGGGCAGGGGGGAACACTGAAGCTTTCTTT
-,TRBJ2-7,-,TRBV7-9,CASSLPGPDYEQYF,TGTGCCAGCAGCTTACCAGGGCCCGACTACGAGCAGTACTTC
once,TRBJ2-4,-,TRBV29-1,CSVDGGTKNIQYF,TGCAGCGTTGATGGGGGGACCAAAAACATTCAGTACTTC
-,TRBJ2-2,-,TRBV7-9,CASSLSLANTGELFF,TGTGCCAGCAGCTTATCGCTAGCTAACACCGGGGAGCTGTTTTTT
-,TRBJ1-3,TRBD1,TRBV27,CASSPYGTALTIYF,TGTGCCAGCAGTCCCTACGGGACAGCGCTGACCATATATTTT
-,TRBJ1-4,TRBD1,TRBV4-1,CASSQVSGQGREKLFF,TGCGCCAGCAGCCAAGTATCCGGACAGGGGCGTGAAAAACTGTTTTTT
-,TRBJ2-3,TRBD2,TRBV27,CASSLAGGPTDTQYF,TGTGCCAGCAGCCTAGCGGGGGGGCCCACAGATACGCAGTATTTT
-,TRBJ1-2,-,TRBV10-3,CAISGPGFYGYTF,TGTGCCATCAGTGGGCCGGGGTTCTATGGCTACACCTTC
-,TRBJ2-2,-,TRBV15,CATTQGGGNTGELFF,TGTGCCACCACCCAGGGAGGGGGGAACACCGGGGAGCTGTTTTTT
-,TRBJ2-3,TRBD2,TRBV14,CATRGGLETDTQYF,TGTGCCACCCGGGGGGGCCTTGAGACAGATACGCAGTATTTT
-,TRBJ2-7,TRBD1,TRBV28,CASSPRTGRLVEQYF,TGTGCCAGCAGTCCACGGACAGGGAGGCTTGTCGAGCAGTACTTC